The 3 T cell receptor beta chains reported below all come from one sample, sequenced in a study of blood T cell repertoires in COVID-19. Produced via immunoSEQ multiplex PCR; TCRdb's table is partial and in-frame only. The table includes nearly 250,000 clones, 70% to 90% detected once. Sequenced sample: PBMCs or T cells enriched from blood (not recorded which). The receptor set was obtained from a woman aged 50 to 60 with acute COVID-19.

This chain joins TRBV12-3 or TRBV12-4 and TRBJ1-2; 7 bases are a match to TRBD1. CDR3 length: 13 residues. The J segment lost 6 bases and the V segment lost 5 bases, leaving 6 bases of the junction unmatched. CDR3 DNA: TGTGCCAGCAGTACCACAGGGGACCATGGCTACACCTTC. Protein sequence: CASSTTGDHGYTF.

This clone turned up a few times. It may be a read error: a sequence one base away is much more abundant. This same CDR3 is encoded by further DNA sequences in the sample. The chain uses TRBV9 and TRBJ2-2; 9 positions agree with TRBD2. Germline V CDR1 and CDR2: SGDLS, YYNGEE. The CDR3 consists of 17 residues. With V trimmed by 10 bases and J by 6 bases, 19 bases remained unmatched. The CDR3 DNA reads TGTGCCCGCCGCGTAGCGGCGGGGGGGCCTAGTGCCGGGGAGCTGTTTTTT. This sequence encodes CARRVAAGGPSAGELFF.

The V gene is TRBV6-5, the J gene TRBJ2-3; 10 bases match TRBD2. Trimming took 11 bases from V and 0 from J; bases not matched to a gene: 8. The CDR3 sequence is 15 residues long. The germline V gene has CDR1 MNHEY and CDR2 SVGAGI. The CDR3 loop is CASQRGGTSTDTQYF. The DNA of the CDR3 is TGTGCCTCCCAGCGGGGGGGCACTAGCACAGATACGCAGTATTTT.